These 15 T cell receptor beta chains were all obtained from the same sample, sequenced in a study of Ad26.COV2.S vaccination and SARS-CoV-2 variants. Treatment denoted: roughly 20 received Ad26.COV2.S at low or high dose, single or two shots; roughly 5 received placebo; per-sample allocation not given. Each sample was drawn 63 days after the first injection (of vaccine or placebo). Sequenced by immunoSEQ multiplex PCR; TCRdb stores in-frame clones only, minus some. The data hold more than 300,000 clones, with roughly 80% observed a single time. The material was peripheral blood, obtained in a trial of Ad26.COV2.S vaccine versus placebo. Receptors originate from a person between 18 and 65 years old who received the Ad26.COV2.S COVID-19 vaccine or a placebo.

CDR3 sequence reads: CASSQGGPVPKPQYF. In nucleotides, the CDR3 is TGTGCCAGCAGCCAAGGAGGGCCGGTTCCAAAGCCCCAGTACTTC. The chain links TRBV14 to TRBJ2-5; D perhaps matches TRBD2 (5 bases). The CDR3 spans 15 residues. V lost 1 base and J 9 bases, leaving 18 bases between the germline ends. From germline, CDR1 is SGHDN and CDR2 FVKESK.

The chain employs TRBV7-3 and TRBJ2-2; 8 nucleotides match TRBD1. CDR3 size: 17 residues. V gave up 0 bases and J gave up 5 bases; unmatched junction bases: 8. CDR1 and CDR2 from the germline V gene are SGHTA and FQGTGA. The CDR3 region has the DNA TGTGCCAGCAGCTTAACGCGCCGGGACAGGTTAACCGGGGAGCTGTTTTTT. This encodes CASSLTRRDRLTGELFF.

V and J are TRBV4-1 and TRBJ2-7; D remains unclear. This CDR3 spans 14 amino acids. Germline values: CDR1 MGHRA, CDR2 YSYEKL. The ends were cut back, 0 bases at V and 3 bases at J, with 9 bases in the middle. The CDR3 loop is CASSQDRFGYEQYF. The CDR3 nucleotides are TGCGCCAGCAGCCAAGATAGATTCGGCTACGAGCAGTACTTC.

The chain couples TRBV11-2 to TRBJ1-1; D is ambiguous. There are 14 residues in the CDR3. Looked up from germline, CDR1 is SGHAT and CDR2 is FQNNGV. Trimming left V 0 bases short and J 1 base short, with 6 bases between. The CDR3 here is CASSLEWGNTEAFF. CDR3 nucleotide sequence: TGTGCCAGCAGCTTAGAGTGGGGGAACACTGAAGCTTTCTTT.

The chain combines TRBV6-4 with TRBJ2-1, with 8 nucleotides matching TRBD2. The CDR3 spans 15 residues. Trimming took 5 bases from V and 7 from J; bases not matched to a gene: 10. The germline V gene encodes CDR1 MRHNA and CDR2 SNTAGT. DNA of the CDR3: TGTGCCAGCAGTCACTTTGCGGGGGGATCAAATGAGCAGTTCTTC. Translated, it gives CASSHFAGGSNEQFF.

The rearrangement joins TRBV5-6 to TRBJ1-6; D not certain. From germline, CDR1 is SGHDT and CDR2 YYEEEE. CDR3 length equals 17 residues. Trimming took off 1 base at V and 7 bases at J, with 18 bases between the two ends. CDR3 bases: TGTGCCAGCAGCTTGTTGCAGCGGGCGAGAGTGAATTCACCCCTCCACTTT. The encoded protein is CASSLLQRARVNSPLHF. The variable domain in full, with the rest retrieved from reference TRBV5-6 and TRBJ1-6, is DAGVTQSPTHLIKTRGQQVTLRCSPKSGHDTVSWYQQALGQGPQFIFQYYEEEERQRGNFPDRFSGHQFPNYSSELNVNALLLGDSALYLCASSLLQRARVNSPLHFGNGTRLTVT.

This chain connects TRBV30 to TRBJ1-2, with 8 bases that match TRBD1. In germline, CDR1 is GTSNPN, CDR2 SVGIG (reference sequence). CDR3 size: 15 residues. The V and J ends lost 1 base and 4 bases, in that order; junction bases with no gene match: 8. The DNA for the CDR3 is TGTGCCTGGAGTGGAGGACAGGGCTCCTCCTATGGCTACACCTTC. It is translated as CAWSGGQGSSYGYTF.

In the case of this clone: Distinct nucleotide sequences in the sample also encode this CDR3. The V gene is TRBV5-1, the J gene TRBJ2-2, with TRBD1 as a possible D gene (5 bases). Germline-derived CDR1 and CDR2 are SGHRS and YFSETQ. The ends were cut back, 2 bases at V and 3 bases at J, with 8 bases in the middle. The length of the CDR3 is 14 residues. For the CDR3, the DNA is TGCGCCAGCAGCTTCGACAGCTACACCGGGGAGCTGTTTTTT. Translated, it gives CASSFDSYTGELFF.

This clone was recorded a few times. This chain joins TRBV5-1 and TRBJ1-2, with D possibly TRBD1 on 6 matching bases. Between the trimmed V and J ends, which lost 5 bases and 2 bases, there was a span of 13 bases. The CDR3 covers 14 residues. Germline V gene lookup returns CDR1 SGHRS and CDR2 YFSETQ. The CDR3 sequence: CASREKGGNYGYTF. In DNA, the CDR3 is TGCGCCAGCAGGGAGAAGGGGGGAAACTATGGCTACACCTTC. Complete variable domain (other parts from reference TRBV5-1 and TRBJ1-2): KAGVTQTPRYLIKTRGQQVTLSCSPISGHRSVSWYQQTPGQGLQFLFEYFSETQRNKGNFPGRFSGRQFSNSRSEMNVSTLELGDSALYLCASREKGGNYGYTFGSGTRLTVV.

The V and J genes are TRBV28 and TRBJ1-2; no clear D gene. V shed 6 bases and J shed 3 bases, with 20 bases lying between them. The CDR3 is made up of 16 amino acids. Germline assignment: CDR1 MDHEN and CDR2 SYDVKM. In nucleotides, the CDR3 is TGTGCCAGCAGCCCCACCGGGCTGACGGAAGACTATGGCTACACCTTC. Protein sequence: CASSPTGLTEDYGYTF.

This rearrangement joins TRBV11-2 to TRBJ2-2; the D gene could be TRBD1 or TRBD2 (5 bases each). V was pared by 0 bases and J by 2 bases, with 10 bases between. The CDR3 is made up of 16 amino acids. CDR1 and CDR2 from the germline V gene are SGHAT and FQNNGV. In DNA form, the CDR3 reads TGTGCCAGCAGCTTAGAAGGGACGGCAAACACCGGGGAGCTGTTTTTT. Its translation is CASSLEGTANTGELFF.

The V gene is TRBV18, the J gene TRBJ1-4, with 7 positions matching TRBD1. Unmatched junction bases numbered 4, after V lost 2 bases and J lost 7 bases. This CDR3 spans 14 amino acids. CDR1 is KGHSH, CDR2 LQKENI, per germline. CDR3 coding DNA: TGTGCCAGCTCACCAAGGGACAGAGGTGAAAAACTGTTTTTT. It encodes CASSPRDRGEKLFF.

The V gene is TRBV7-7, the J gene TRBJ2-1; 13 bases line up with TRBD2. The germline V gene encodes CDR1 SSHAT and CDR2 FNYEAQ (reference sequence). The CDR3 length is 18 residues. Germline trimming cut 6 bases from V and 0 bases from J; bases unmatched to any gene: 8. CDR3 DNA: TGTGCCAGCAGTTTGACTAGCGGGGGGCCGAGCTCCTACAATGAGCAGTTCTTC. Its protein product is CASSLTSGGPSSYNEQFF.

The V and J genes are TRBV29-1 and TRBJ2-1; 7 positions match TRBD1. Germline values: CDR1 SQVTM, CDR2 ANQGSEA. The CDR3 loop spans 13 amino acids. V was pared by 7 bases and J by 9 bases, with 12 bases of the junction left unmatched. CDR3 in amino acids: CSAGLTGDSEQFF. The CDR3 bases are TGCAGCGCTGGCCTTACAGGGGATTCTGAGCAGTTCTTC.

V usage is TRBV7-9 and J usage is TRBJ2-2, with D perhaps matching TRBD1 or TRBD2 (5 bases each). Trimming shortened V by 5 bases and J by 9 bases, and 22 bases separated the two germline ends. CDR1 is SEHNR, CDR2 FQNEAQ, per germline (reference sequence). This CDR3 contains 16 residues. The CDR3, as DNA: TGTGCCAGCAGCCCCACCCGGGGCCCGAGGGGTAGGGAGCTGTTTTTT. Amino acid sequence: CASSPTRGPRGRELFF.